This T cell receptor beta chain was sequenced during a study of preoperative IRX-2 immunotherapy in early breast cancer. Assay used: immunoSEQ multiplex PCR; TCRdb lists only in-frame clones, some missing. The sample holds about 24,000 clones, approximately 90% seen once. Indicated treatment: preoperative locoregional IRX-2 cytokine immunotherapy. Preoperative locoregional IRX-2 cytokine immunotherapy was tested in the phase Ib source study. Looked up from germline, CDR1 is KGHSH and CDR2 is LQKENI. The CDR3 runs 12 residues. V was pared by 6 bases and J by 4 bases, with 10 bases between. The genes are TRBV18 and TRBJ2-7; D not certain. Sequenced here: tumor tissue, sampled after IRX-2 immunotherapy. This receptor was taken from a human donor with breast cancer. CDR3 sequence: CASSQTVYEQYV. The CDR3 DNA follows: TGTGCCAGCTCTCAAACGGTTTACGAGCAGTACGTC.